This T cell receptor beta chain appears in the sequencing data of a study of T cell changes during pregnancy in multiple sclerosis. CDR1 and CDR2 (germline): SGHVS, FQNEAQ. Trimming took off 8 bases at V and 1 base at J, with 9 bases between the two ends. This CDR3 has 13 residues. This clone was seen more than once but under ten times. TCRdb keeps only in-frame clones here, not all; method: immunoSEQ multiplex PCR. This sample yields 100,000 or so clones, of which 85% to 95% are seen a single time; over 0.8% belongs to the top ten. The chain recombines TRBV7-8 with TRBJ1-5; D uncertain. This TCR was recovered from a female donor with multiple sclerosis, enrolled in a pregnancy study. This specimen was peripheral blood, taken before pregnancy. The DNA for the CDR3 is TGTGCCAGCGGCATTTGGAGCAATCAGCCCCAGCATTTT. Amino acid sequence: CASGIWSNQPQHF.